The rows below give T cell receptor beta chains drawn from one sample of a study of shared clonotypes between healthy human individuals. The table came from immunoSEQ multiplex PCR; TCRdb's copy has only in-frame clones and leaves some out. This sample has about 2.3 million clones, with 80% to 95% found just once. Input material: naive CD4+ T cells from PBMCs. The receptors shown here come from a man aged 18 to 29 in good health. Some clones in this sample may be carry-over from other donors' samples. Each CDR3 is given with its conserved first and last residue. A D gene is named only where the DNA matches it firmly. Clone size is not always given. Where it is, it says once, few, many or a class for expanded clones.

d_call	v_call	j_call	clone_size	cdr3_aa	cdr3_nt
-	TRBV10-1	TRBJ2-7	-	CASSESGQNRYEQYF	TGCGCCAGCAGTGAGTCCGGCCAGAATCGCTACGAGCAGTACTTC
-	TRBV27	TRBJ1-3	-	CASTQSPGGGNTIYF	TGTGCCAGCACCCAAAGCCCCGGGGGTGGAAACACCATATATTTT
-	TRBV5-6	TRBJ2-5	-	CASSDRVAPTQYF	TGTGCCAGCAGCGATAGGGTAGCGCCGACCCAGTACTTC
-	TRBV2	TRBJ2-2	few	CASSAAGELFF	TGTGCCAGCAGTGCGGCCGGGGAGCTGTTTTTT
-	TRBV11-3	TRBJ2-2	-	CASSPPTNTGELFF	TGTGCCAGCAGCCCGCCTACGAACACCGGGGAGCTGTTTTTT
TRBD2	TRBV9	TRBJ2-2	-	CASSVDSSGLTNTGELFF	TGTGCCAGCAGCGTAGATAGTAGCGGGCTTACGAACACCGGGGAGCTGTTTTTT
-	TRBV6-4	TRBJ1-2	-	CASSEGNGYTF	TGTGCCAGCAGTGAAGGGAATGGCTACACCTTC
-	TRBV6-5	TRBJ1-1	-	CASSPGLSTEAFF	TGTGCCAGCAGTCCGGGCCTTAGCACTGAAGCTTTCTTT
TRBD1	TRBV6-6	TRBJ1-5	-	CASSYSGGQGDQPQHF	TGTGCCAGCAGTTACTCCGGGGGACAGGGCGACCAGCCCCAGCATTTT
-	TRBV7-9	TRBJ2-1	-	CASSHQYGYNEQFF	TGTGCCAGCAGCCACCAGTACGGATACAATGAGCAGTTCTTC
-	TRBV15	TRBJ1-2	-	CATSRDPDYGYTF	TGTGCCACCAGCAGAGACCCCGACTATGGCTACACCTTC
TRBD1	TRBV2	TRBJ1-4	-	CASSVVRGQGREKLFF	TGTGCCAGCAGTGTCGTAAGGGGACAGGGCCGAGAAAAACTGTTTTTT
-	TRBV5-1	TRBJ1-1	-	CASSLVSGRVNTEAFF	TGCGCCAGCAGCTTGGTTTCGGGCAGAGTGAACACTGAAGCTTTCTTT
TRBD2	TRBV4-3	TRBJ2-3	-	CASSPPGAGGWDTQYF	TGCGCCAGCAGCCCCCCCGGGGCGGGAGGGTGGGATACGCAGTATTTT
-	TRBV7-3	TRBJ2-1	once	CASSLTGDSYNEQFF	TGTGCCAGCAGCTTAACTGGGGACTCTTACAATGAGCAGTTCTTC
TRBD2	TRBV11-1	TRBJ2-5	-	CASSVGLAGGMETQYF	TGTGCCAGCAGCGTCGGACTAGCGGGGGGGATGGAGACCCAGTACTTC
TRBD1	TRBV5-1	TRBJ2-7	once	CASSLTDRGHNEQYF	TGCGCCAGCAGCTTGACGGACAGGGGGCACAACGAGCAGTACTTC
TRBD1	TRBV19	TRBJ2-2	-	CASSINRGAGELFF	TGTGCCAGTAGTATTAACAGGGGGGCCGGGGAGCTGTTTTTT
TRBD2	TRBV28	TRBJ2-3	-	CAISPPSGRGTDTQYF	TGTGCCATCAGCCCCCCAAGCGGGAGGGGGACAGATACGCAGTATTTT
TRBD1	TRBV5-1	TRBJ2-5	once	CASSLIGSDRAKTQYF	TGCGCCAGCAGCTTAATAGGGTCGGACAGGGCGAAGACCCAGTACTTC
-	TRBV6-1	TRBJ2-1	once	CASIRQGAGNEQFF	TGTGCCAGCATACGACAAGGAGCGGGCAATGAGCAGTTCTTC
-	TRBV11-3	TRBJ2-1	-	CASSPDGLYNEQFF	TGTGCCAGCAGCCCGGACGGGCTCTACAATGAGCAGTTCTTC
-	TRBV6-1	TRBJ1-1	-	CASSPPPGITEAFF	TGTGCCAGCAGCCCCCCTCCGGGAATCACTGAAGCTTTCTTT
-	TRBV28	TRBJ2-7	-	CASSFWQVGRYF	TGTGCCAGCAGTTTTTGGCAGGTGGGTAGATACTTC
TRBD2	TRBV10-1	TRBJ2-1	once	CASRVTSVEDNEQFF	TGCGCCAGCAGGGTAACTAGCGTAGAAGACAATGAGCAGTTCTTC
TRBD2	TRBV5-1	TRBJ2-3	-	CASSIGLAGLMADTQYF	TGCGCCAGCAGCATAGGACTAGCGGGGTTGATGGCAGATACGCAGTATTTT
-	TRBV23-1	TRBJ1-1	-	CASSQLGGTRAMNTEAFF	TGCGCCAGCAGTCAATTAGGGGGGACAAGGGCTATGAACACTGAAGCTTTCTTT
TRBD1	TRBV5-1	TRBJ2-2	-	CASSSTGDSNTGELFF	TGCGCCAGCAGCTCGACAGGGGATTCGAACACCGGGGAGCTGTTTTTT
TRBD1	TRBV4-2	TRBJ1-2	-	CASSHVRTGGTLDGYTF	TGTGCCAGCAGCCATGTAAGGACAGGGGGCACCCTGGATGGCTACACCTTC
-	TRBV4-1	TRBJ2-2	-	CASSLLPITGDTGELFF	TGCGCCAGCAGCCTCCTCCCTATCACCGGGGACACCGGGGAGCTGTTTTTT
-	TRBV4-1	TRBJ1-2	once	CASSRQGGNYGYTF	TGCGCCAGCAGCCGGCAAGGGGGTAACTATGGCTACACCTTC
TRBD1	TRBV6-1	TRBJ1-5	once	CASRGTGTNQPQHF	TGTGCCAGCAGAGGGACAGGGACGAATCAGCCCCAGCATTTT
TRBD2	TRBV7-2	TRBJ2-1	-	CASSPTSGRTNEQFF	TGTGCCAGCAGCCCAACTAGCGGGAGGACCAATGAGCAGTTCTTC
-	TRBV30	TRBJ2-3	-	CAWTSPGRADTQYF	TGTGCCTGGACCAGCCCTGGCCGGGCAGATACGCAGTATTTT
-	TRBV6-5	TRBJ2-7	once	CASSYSKSEASYEQYF	TGTGCCAGCAGTTACTCGAAGTCAGAAGCCTCCTACGAGCAGTACTTC
-	TRBV27	TRBJ1-2	-	CASSFGGGYGYTF	TGTGCCAGCAGTTTTGGGGGCGGCTATGGCTACACCTTC
-	TRBV25-1	TRBJ2-5	-	CASSETGPGETQYF	TGTGCCAGCAGTGAAACAGGGCCCGGGGAGACCCAGTACTTC
-	TRBV5-1	TRBJ1-1	-	CASSLIGGPTEAFF	TGCGCCAGCAGCTTGATCGGGGGCCCCACTGAAGCTTTCTTT
-	TRBV5-1	TRBJ2-7	-	CATRQEGDEQYF	TGCGCCACTCGCCAGGAGGGGGACGAGCAGTACTTC
-	TRBV5-4	TRBJ2-5	-	CASSYLQGGETQYF	TGTGCCAGCAGCTACCTACAGGGTGGGGAGACCCAGTACTTC
TRBD2	TRBV28	TRBJ2-7	once	CASSSAAAGGTYEQYF	TGTGCCAGCAGTTCGGCTGCAGCGGGAGGCACCTACGAGCAGTACTTC
TRBD1	TRBV27	TRBJ1-5	-	CASSLNGDRAVGQPQHF	TGTGCCAGCAGTTTAAATGGAGACAGGGCGGTCGGTCAGCCCCAGCATTTT
-	TRBV28	TRBJ2-1	-	CAADRGGNEQFF	TGTGCCGCGGACCGGGGAGGAAATGAGCAGTTCTTC
TRBD2	TRBV5-1	TRBJ2-2	-	CASSLYGRAQGAGELFF	TGCGCCAGCAGCTTGTACGGGAGGGCCCAAGGCGCCGGGGAGCTGTTTTTT
-	TRBV5-1	TRBJ2-7	-	CASSLSSGSYEQYF	TGCGCCAGCAGCCTCTCGTCGGGCTCCTACGAGCAGTACTTC
-	TRBV27	TRBJ2-1	-	CASSPPPGTSWFF	TGTGCCAGCAGCCCACCTCCCGGGACCTCTTGGTTCTTC
-	TRBV28	TRBJ1-5	-	CASSLDLQPQHF	TGTGCCAGCAGTCTGGACCTTCAGCCCCAGCATTTT
-	TRBV28	TRBJ1-3	-	CASTPGGGSGNTIYF	TGTGCCAGCACCCCTGGAGGCGGGTCTGGAAACACCATATATTTT
TRBD2	TRBV4-1	TRBJ2-7	-	CASSQETSGRGEQYF	TGCGCCAGCAGCCAAGAGACTAGCGGGAGAGGCGAGCAGTACTTC
-	TRBV28	TRBJ1-2	-	CASSNGGSYGYTF	TGTGCCAGCAGTAACGGGGGGTCCTATGGCTACACCTTC
-	TRBV9	TRBJ1-1	few	CASSVGRQEHTEAFF	TGTGCCAGCAGCGTAGGACGACAGGAGCACACTGAAGCTTTCTTT
-	TRBV27	TRBJ2-1	-	CASSFDRLLTEQFF	TGTGCCAGCAGTTTCGACAGACTTTTGACTGAGCAGTTCTTC
-	TRBV7-9	TRBJ2-5	-	CASSLGVLGIETQYF	TGTGCCAGCAGCTTGGGAGTGTTAGGAATAGAGACCCAGTACTTC
-	TRBV15	TRBJ1-5	-	CATSSRGGNQPQHF	TGTGCCACCAGCTCGCGGGGAGGGAATCAGCCCCAGCATTTT
TRBD1	TRBV5-6	TRBJ2-3	-	CASPTGKIIDTQYF	TGTGCCAGCCCGACAGGGAAAATAATAGATACGCAGTATTTT
-	TRBV5-4	TRBJ1-1	-	CASSFPQNTEAFF	TGTGCCAGCAGCTTCCCCCAGAACACTGAAGCTTTCTTT
-	TRBV27	TRBJ1-5	-	CASCEQWGNQPQHF	TGTGCCAGTTGCGAACAGTGGGGTAATCAGCCCCAGCATTTT
-	TRBV9	TRBJ1-2	-	CASTRRHLANYGYTF	TGTGCCAGCACCAGGAGACACCTTGCTAACTATGGCTACACCTTC
TRBD2	TRBV5-1	TRBJ2-7	-	CASSPTGGGIYEQYF	TGCGCCAGCAGCCCGACCGGCGGGGGGATTTACGAGCAGTACTTC